These 27 T cell receptor beta chains were all obtained from the same sample, sequenced in a study of CXCR3-negative and CXCR3-positive naive CD8 T cells. The libraries of TRB cDNA were constructed through 5' RACE using UMI labels. TCRdb reprocessed the 5' RACE reads and reports one entry per CDR3 protein, with no DNA. The repertoire table contains about 90,000 distinct CDR3 sequences. Sequenced sample: naive CXCR3- CD8+ T cells from blood. The subset denotes: CD45RO-CCR7+CD27+CD95- naive CD8+ T cells lacking CXCR3 (TNR3-). The receptors here all came from a human donor in good health. Some clones in this sample may be carry-over from other donors' samples.

The chain uses TRBV20-1 and TRBJ2-5; the TCRdb call, TRBD1, lacks DNA for checking. Germline V CDR1 and CDR2: DFQATT, SNEGSKA (reference sequence). The length of the CDR3 is 16 residues. CDR3 sequence reads: CSAREEGDPYQETQYF.

The V call is TRBV5-4, the J call TRBJ2-2; checking the TCRdb D call of TRBD1 is not possible without DNA. The CDR3 runs 19 residues. Germline lookup yields CDR1 SGHNT and CDR2 YYREEE (reference sequence). CDR3 in amino acids: CASSPGQGDTVINTGELFF.

V is TRBV4-1 and J is TRBJ1-1. The germline gives CDR1 MGHRA, CDR2 YSYEKL. This CDR3 has 15 amino acids. CDR3 amino acids: CASSHQEGGGTEAFF.

The chain uses TRBV29-1 and TRBJ2-7; TCRdb designates TRBD1, a call that cannot be tested without DNA. CDR1 and CDR2 from the germline V gene are SQVTM and ANQGSEA. The CDR3 covers 12 residues. This CDR3 reads CSVWGADYEQYF.

This chain links TRBV5-1 with TRBJ2-7; TCRdb picks TRBD1, but there is no DNA to check that call. Germline values: CDR1 SGHRS, CDR2 YFSETQ. The CDR3 is 16 residues long. The CDR3 region is CASSLPGTQSSYEQYF.

V gene TRBV6-5 combines with J gene TRBJ2-5; absent DNA, TCRdb's TRBD1 call cannot be checked. The CDR3 loop spans 16 amino acids. Germline V gene lookup returns CDR1 MNHEY and CDR2 SVGAGI. CDR3 sequence reads: CASSYSIPGTEETQYF.

The gene calls are TRBV15 and TRBJ2-1; TCRdb lists TRBD2, though no DNA is available to test this call. CDR3 length equals 17 residues. Germline V gives CDR1 LNHNV, CDR2 YYDKDF (reference sequence). The CDR3: CATSSTGPSGVYNEQFF.

The rearrangement uses TRBV29-1 and TRBJ2-4; lacking DNA, the TRBD1 call made by TCRdb goes unchecked. CDR1 and CDR2 (germline): SQVTM, ANQGSEA. The CDR3 is 15 amino acids. The CDR3: CSVEDPTDREGIQYF.

CDR3 residues: CATSDRESLHEQFF. The chain links TRBV24-1 to TRBJ2-1; no DNA is available, so the TRBD1 call from TCRdb remains unchecked. CDR1 KGHDR and CDR2 SFDVKD come from the germline V gene. The CDR3 spans 14 residues.

The V and J genes are TRBV6-2 or TRBV6-3 and TRBJ2-5. The germline CDR1 and CDR2 sequences are MNHEY and SVGEGT. The CDR3 sequence is 15 residues long. The CDR3 is CASSYSKARQETQYF.

The chain carries TRBV7-9 and TRBJ1-2. CDR1 is SEHNR, CDR2 FQNEAQ, per germline (reference sequence). CDR3 length: 16 residues. Here the CDR3 reads CASSLTGTSVNYGYTF. The complete variable domain, with remaining parts taken from reference TRBV7-9 and TRBJ1-2, reads DTGVSQNPRHKITKRGQNVTFRCDPISEHNRLYWYRQTLGQGPEFLTYFQNEAQLEKSRLLSDRFSAERPKGSFSTLEIQRTEQGDSAMYLCASSLTGTSVNYGYTFGSGTRLTVV.

V and J are TRBV29-1 and TRBJ2-3. Germline CDR1 is SQVTM and CDR2 is ANQGSEA. The CDR3 loop spans 13 amino acids. The CDR3 reads CSVVSLDGDTQYF.

This chain uses TRBV29-1 with TRBJ1-2; absent DNA, TCRdb's TRBD1 call cannot be checked. CDR3 length: 14 amino acids. The germline gives CDR1 SQVTM, CDR2 ANQGSEA. CDR3 loop: CSAELRDTNYGYTF.

This sequence joins TRBV29-1 and TRBJ2-7. This CDR3 region has 13 residues. Per germline, CDR1 SQVTM and CDR2 ANQGSEA. CDR3 loop: CSVEQAANYEQYF.

The CDR3 is CASSFTGTYNEQYF. The chain combines TRBV5-1 with TRBJ2-7; lacking DNA, the TRBD1 call made by TCRdb goes unchecked. Per germline, CDR1 SGHRS and CDR2 YFSETQ. The CDR3 loop spans 14 amino acids. Drawing the rest from reference TRBV5-1 and TRBJ2-7, the complete variable domain is KAGVTQTPRYLIKTRGQQVTLSCSPISGHRSVSWYQQTPGQGLQFLFEYFSETQRNKGNFPGRFSGRQFSNSRSEMNVSTLELGDSALYLCASSFTGTYNEQYFGPGTRLTVT.

The chain uses TRBV7-2 and TRBJ2-1; as DNA is missing, the TRBD1 call by TCRdb cannot be tested. In germline, CDR1 is SGHTA, CDR2 FQGNSA. The CDR3 is made up of 15 amino acids. CDR3 amino acids: CASSPGAGSYNEQFF.

This sequence joins TRBV6-5 and TRBJ2-3; no DNA is available, so the TRBD2 call from TCRdb remains unchecked. Germline V CDR1 and CDR2: MNHEY, SVGAGI. The CDR3 has 17 amino acids. The CDR3 region is CASSRGGLAEATDTQYF.

The V and J genes are TRBV4-3 and TRBJ1-4; without DNA, the TCRdb call of TRBD1 cannot be checked. Germline CDR1 is LGHNA and CDR2 is YSLEER. CDR3 length equals 16 residues. CDR3 sequence: CASSQDATAFGEKLFF.

The chain has TRBV29-1 and TRBJ2-7; TCRdb's D call of TRBD2 is untestable without DNA. This CDR3 has 13 residues. Per germline, CDR1 SQVTM and CDR2 ANQGSEA. The CDR3 here is CSALLAGGYEQYF.

The gene calls are TRBV25-1 and TRBJ2-5; TCRdb calls TRBD1, which cannot be checked without DNA. The CDR3 sequence is 13 residues long. Germline V gene data show CDR1 as MGHDK and CDR2 as SYGVNS. Here the CDR3 reads CASGYRGPETQYF.

J is TRBJ1-4 and V is TRBV12-3 or TRBV12-4; TCRdb's assignment of TRBD1 cannot be checked, as there is no DNA. The CDR3 length is 15 residues. The CDR3 loop is CASSLGGGQHEKLFF.

The J gene is TRBJ2-1, the V gene TRBV6-2 or TRBV6-3; the D gene TCRdb calls, TRBD1, cannot be checked with no DNA. From germline, CDR1 is MNHEY and CDR2 SVGEGT. The CDR3 has 13 residues. The CDR3 is CASSSGTTNEQFF.

This chain links TRBV12-3 or TRBV12-4 with TRBJ2-7; TCRdb returns TRBD2, unconfirmable since there is no DNA. There are 15 residues in the CDR3. CDR3 in amino acids: CASSTLAGNSYEQYF.

The V and J genes are TRBV7-2 and TRBJ2-1; there is no DNA to check the TCRdb D call of TRBD1. CDR3 length: 13 amino acids. Germline CDR1 SGHTA, CDR2 FQGNSA. This CDR3 is CASSLMGWTEQFF.

The J gene is TRBJ2-3, the V gene TRBV28; the D call from TCRdb, TRBD2, cannot be confirmed without DNA. This CDR3 is 15 amino acids long. Germline V gives CDR1 MDHEN, CDR2 SYDVKM. The CDR3 region is CASKIAGGYTDTQYF.

The chain employs TRBV5-1 and TRBJ2-2. The CDR3 totals 14 residues. Looked up from germline, CDR1 is SGHRS and CDR2 is YFSETQ. CDR3 protein: CASSFFGNTGELFF.

This chain joins TRBV7-9 and TRBJ1-1. Germline-derived CDR1 and CDR2 are SEHNR and FQNEAQ (reference sequence). The CDR3 totals 13 residues. Here the CDR3 reads CASSPGASDEAFF. Full variable domain (outside the CDR3, taken from reference TRBV7-9 and TRBJ1-1): DTGVSQNPRHKITKRGQNVTFRCDPISEHNRLYWYRQTLGQGPEFLTYFQNEAQLEKSRLLSDRFSAERPKGSFSTLEIQRTEQGDSAMYLCASSPGASDEAFFGQGTRLTVV.